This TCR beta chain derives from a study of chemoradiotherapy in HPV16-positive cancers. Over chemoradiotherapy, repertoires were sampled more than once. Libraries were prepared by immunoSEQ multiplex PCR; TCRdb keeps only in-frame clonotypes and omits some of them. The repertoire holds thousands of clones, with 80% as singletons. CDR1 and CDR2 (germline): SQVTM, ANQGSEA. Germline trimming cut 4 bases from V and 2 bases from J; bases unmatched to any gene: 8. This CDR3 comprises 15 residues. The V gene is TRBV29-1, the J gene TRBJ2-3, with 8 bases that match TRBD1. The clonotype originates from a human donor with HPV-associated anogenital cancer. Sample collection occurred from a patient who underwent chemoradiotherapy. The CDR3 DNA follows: TGCAGCGTTGGGCCAGGACAGGGAAACACAGATACGCAGTATTTT. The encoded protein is CSVGPGQGNTDTQYF.